These 3 T cell receptor beta chains share one sample of origin, sequenced in a study of cytomegalovirus exposure and HLA in healthy donors. The PCR employed 60 Vbeta primers together with 13 Jbeta primers. Sequencing used immunoSEQ multiplex PCR; TCRdb keeps in-frame clones, though not all of them. The table shows 95,000 to 150,000 clones, with about 73% occurring only once. The sequencing input was PBMCs. The receptors come from a woman aged 40-49 years in good health and CMV-seropositive.

The rearrangement uses TRBV7-2 and TRBJ2-3, with a weak D call TRBD1 (6 bases). The germline gives CDR1 SGHTA, CDR2 FQGNSA. Trimming took off 4 bases at V and 8 bases at J, with 19 bases between the two ends. There are 15 residues in the CDR3. The CDR3 DNA reads as TGTGCCAGCAGCTCGACCCTCCAGAACAGGGCTACGCAGTATTTT. Its protein is CASSSTLQNRATQYF.

V and J are TRBV6-5 and TRBJ1-2; D is perhaps TRBD1 (5 bases). V lost 6 bases, J lost 4 bases, and 12 bases lay in between. Germline CDR1 reads MNHEY; CDR2 reads SVGAGI. CDR3 length: 13 residues. The CDR3 loop reads CASRLDSLYGYTF. The CDR3 region has the DNA TGTGCCAGCAGACTCGACAGCCTCTATGGCTACACCTTC.

The chain employs TRBV5-4 and TRBJ2-7; 9 nucleotides match TRBD2. The length of the CDR3 is 16 residues. V was clipped by 4 bases and J by 0 bases; unmatched bases: 8. Germline-derived CDR1 and CDR2 are SGHNT and YYREEE (reference sequence). The CDR3 loop is CASSRQGGGASYEQYF. CDR3 sequence (DNA): TGTGCCAGCAGCCGTCAAGGCGGGGGGGCCTCCTACGAGCAGTACTTC.